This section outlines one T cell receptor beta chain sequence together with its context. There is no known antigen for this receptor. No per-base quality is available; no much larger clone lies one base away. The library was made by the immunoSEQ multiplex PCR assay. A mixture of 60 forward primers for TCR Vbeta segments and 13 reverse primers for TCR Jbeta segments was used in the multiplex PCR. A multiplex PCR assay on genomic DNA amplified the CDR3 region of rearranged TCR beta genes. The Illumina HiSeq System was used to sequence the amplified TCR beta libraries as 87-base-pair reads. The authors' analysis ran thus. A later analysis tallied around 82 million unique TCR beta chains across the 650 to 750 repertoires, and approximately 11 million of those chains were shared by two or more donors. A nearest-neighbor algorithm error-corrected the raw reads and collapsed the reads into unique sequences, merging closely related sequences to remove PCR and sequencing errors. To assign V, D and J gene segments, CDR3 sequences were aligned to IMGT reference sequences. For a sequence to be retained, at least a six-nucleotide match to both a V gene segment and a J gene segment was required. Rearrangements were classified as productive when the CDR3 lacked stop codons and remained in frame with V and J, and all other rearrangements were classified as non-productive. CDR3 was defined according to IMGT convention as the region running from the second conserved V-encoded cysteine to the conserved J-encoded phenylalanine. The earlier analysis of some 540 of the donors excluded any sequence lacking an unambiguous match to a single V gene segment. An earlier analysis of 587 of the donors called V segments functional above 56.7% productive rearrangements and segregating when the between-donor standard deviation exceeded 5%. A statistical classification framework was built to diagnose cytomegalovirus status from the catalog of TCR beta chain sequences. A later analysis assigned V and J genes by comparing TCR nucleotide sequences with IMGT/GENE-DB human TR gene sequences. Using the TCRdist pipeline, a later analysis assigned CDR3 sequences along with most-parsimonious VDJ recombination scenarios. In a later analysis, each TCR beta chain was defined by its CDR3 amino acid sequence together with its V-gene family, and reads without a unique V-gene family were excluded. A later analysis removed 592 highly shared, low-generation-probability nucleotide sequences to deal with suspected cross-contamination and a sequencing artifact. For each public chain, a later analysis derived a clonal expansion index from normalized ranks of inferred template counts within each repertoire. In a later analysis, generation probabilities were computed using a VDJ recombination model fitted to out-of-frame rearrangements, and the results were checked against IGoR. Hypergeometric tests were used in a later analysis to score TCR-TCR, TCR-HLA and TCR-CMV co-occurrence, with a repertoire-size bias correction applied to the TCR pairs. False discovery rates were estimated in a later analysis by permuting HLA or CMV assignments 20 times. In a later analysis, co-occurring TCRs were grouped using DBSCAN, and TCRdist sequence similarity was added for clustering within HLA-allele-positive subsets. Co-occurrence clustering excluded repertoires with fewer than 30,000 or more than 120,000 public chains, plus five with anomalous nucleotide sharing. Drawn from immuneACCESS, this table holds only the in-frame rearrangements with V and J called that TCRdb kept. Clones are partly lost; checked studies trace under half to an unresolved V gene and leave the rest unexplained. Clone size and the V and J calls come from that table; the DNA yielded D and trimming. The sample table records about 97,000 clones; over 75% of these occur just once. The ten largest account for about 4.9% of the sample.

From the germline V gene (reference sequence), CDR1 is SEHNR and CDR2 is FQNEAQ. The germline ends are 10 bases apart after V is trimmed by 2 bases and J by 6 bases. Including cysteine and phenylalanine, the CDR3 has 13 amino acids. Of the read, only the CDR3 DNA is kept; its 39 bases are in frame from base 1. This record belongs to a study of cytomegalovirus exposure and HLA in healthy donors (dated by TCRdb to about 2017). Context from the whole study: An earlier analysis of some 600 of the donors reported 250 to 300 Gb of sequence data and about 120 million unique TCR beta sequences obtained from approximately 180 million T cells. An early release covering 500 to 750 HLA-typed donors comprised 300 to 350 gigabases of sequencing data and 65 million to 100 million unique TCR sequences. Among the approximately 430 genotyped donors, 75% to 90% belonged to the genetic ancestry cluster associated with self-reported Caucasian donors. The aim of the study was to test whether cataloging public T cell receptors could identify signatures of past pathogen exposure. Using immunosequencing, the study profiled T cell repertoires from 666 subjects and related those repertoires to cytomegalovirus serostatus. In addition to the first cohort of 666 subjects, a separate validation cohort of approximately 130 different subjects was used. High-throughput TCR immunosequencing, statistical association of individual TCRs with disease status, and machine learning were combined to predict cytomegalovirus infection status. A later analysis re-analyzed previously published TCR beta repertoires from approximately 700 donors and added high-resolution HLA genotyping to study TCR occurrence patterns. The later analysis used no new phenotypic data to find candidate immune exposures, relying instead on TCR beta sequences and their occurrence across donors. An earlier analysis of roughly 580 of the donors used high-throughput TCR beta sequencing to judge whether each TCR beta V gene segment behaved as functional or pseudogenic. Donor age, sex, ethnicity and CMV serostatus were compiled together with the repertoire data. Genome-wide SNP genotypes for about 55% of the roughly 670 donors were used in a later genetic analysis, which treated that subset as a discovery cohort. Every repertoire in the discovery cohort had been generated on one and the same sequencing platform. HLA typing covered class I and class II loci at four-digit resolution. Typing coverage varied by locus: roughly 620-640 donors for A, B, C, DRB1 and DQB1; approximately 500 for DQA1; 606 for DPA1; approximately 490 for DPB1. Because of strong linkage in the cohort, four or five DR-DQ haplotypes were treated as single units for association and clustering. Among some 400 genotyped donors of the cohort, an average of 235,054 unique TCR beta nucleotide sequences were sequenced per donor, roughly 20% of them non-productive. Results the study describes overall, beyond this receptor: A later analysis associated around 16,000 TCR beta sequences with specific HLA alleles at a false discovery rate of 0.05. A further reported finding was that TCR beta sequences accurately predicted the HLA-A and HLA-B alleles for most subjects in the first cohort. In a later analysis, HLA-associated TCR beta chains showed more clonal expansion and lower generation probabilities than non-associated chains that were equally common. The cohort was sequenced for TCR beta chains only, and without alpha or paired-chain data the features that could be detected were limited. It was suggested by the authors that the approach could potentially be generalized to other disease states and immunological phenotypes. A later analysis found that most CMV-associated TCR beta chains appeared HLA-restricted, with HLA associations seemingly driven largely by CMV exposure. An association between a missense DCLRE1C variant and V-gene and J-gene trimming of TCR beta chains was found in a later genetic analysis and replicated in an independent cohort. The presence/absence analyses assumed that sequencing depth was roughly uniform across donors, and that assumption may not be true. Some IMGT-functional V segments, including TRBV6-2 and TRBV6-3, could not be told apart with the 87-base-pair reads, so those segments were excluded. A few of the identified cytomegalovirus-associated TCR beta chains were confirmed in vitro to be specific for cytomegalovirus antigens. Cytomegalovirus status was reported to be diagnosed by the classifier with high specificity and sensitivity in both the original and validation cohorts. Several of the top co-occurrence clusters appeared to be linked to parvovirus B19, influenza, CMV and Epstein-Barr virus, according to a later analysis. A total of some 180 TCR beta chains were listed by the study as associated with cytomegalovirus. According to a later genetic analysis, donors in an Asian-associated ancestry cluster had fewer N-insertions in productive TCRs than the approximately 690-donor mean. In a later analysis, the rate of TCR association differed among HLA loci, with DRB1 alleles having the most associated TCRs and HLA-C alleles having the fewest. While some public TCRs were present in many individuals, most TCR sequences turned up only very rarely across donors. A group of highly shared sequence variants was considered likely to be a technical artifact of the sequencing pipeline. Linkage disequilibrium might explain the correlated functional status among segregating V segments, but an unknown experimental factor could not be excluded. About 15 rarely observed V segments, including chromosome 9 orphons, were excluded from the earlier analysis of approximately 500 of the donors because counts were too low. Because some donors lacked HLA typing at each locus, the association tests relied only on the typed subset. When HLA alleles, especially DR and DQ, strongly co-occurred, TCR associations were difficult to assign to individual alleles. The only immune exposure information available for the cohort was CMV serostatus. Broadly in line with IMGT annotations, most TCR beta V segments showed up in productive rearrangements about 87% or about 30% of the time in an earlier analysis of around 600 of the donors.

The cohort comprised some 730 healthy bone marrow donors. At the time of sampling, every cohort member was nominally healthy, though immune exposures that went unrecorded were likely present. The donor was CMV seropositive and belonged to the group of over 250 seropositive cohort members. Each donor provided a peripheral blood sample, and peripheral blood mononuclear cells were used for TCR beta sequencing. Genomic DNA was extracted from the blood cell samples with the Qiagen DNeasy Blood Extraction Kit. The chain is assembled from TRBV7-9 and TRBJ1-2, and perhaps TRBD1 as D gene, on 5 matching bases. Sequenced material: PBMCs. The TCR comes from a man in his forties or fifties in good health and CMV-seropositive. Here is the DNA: TGTGCCAGCAGCTTACAGGGTTCCGATGGCTACACCTTC. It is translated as CASSLQGSDGYTF. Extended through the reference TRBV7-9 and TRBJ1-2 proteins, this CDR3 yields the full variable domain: DTGVSQNPRHKITKRGQNVTFRCDPISEHNRLYWYRQTLGQGPEFLTYFQNEAQLEKSRLLSDRFSAERPKGSFSTLEIQRTEQGDSAMYLCASSLQGSDGYTFGSGTRLTVV.